This TCR beta chain came from a study of cytomegalovirus exposure and HLA in healthy donors. Study-wide background: Prior work identified around 120 million unique TCR beta sequences in 150 million to 200 million T cells. Study outcomes and limitations: In a later analysis, TCR beta V- and J-gene trimming was associated with a missense DCLRE1C variant. HLA allele associations emerged for some 16,000 TCR beta sequences in a later analysis, at 0.05 false discovery rate.

About this clone itself: Its antigen is as yet unknown.

PCR was performed using 60 Vbeta and 13 Jbeta primers. Repertoires were generated with immunoSEQ multiplex PCR, while TCRdb's copy carries only in-frame clones and drops some. The repertoire holds approximately 160,000 clones, with 68% as singletons. Germline V gene lookup returns CDR1 SNHLY and CDR2 FYNNEI. Between the trimmed V and J ends, which lost 8 bases and 4 bases, there was a span of 14 bases. The CDR3 extends over 13 amino acids. This clonotype originated in a woman between 18 and 29 years old in good health and CMV-seropositive. This chain connects TRBV2 to TRBJ2-5; D remains unclear. The sequencing input was PBMCs. CDR3 region: CASLVWQAETQYF. DNA for the CDR3: TGTGCCAGCCTGGTGTGGCAGGCAGAGACCCAGTACTTC.